This TCR beta chain was profiled in a study of shared clonotypes between healthy human individuals (dated by TCRdb to the early 2020s). For the study in its entirety: The cohort comprised two women and three men aged 18 to 49 years. For each donor, CD4 naive and CD4 memory were each run on three plates, CD8 naive on two plates, and CD8 memory on one plate. The study deeply sequenced blood TCR repertoires of five healthy adults to estimate repertoire size and the extent of clonotype sharing between individuals. To increase sequencing depth and limit assay-specific biases, TCR repertoire library preparation and sequencing were carried out by different laboratories using diverse techniques. Each donor's leukapheresis produced roughly between about 0.9 and 9.5 billion PBMCs.

The donors were healthy, HIV-negative adults who had no recently reported acute infections or vaccinations. Only Caucasian adults living in Nashville, Tennessee, USA were represented among the donors. CD4+ T cells were enriched through magnetic negative selection, after which naive cells were positively selected on CD45RA and the remaining negative fraction served as the memory subset. Blood was collected by leukapheresis, and PBMCs were isolated by Ficoll-Histopaque density gradient centrifugation and then cryopreserved in liquid nitrogen vapor phase. Purity and quantity of every magnetically sorted T cell population were checked by analytical flow cytometry. Genomic DNA was isolated from every sorted fraction and measured by UV absorbance on a Nanodrop 2000c. From cysteine to phenylalanine, the CDR3 is 17 amino acids long. Of all the DNA, just the CDR3 is kept, 51 bases in frame from base 1. For this chain, trimming is 3 bases at the V end and 3 bases at the J end, and the number of junction bases without a gene match is 8. The germline V gene supplies CDR1 SGHRS and CDR2 YFSETQ.

Paper-wide results and their limitations: Sampling was restricted to blood, and TCR repertoires in tissue are likely to differ from TCR repertoires in blood. Sharing across a few donors was observed for around 5% of naive CD4, under 4% of naive CD8, roughly 2.3% of memory CD4, and 0.4% of memory CD8 clonotypes. Because the study included only a small number of donors, the genetic and exposure-history diversity represented was limited. Clonotypes shared by all four sorted-subset donors showed higher generation probabilities than non-shared clonotypes. Based on pairwise subsampling, the degree of clonotype sharing among donors was expected to be affected by sequencing depth. Larger estimated clonotype richness was generally found for naive subsets than for memory subsets. Incomplete sequencing was indicated by rarefaction of sorted-subset datasets, despite the large sequencing depth.

In regard to this clone: Its cognate antigen has yet to be identified. Base qualities are not at hand, and no much larger clone is one base apart.

Using the deep immunoSEQ assay, multiplex PCR amplified TCR CDR3 regions from genomic DNA. For each cell subset, the extracted genomic DNA was distributed evenly across all wells of several immunoSEQ 96-well plates, and each plate served as one replicate. Each replicate PCR for sorted subsets received about 180 ng genomic DNA, equal to around 32,000 T cell genomes. Purified libraries were quantified with a Qubit 3.0 fluorometer, sized on a Bioanalyzer 2100, and re-quantified with the KAPA Library Quantification kit. Every immunoSEQ 96-well plate was sequenced on a separate single-read 150-cycle Illumina NextSeq 550 flow cell. Per the original workflow: The immunoSEQ output contained only junctional sequences without quality scores, so filtering could not match that applied to full-length reads. To assign V/J genes and CDR3, sequences were annotated against IMGT germline references using PyIR, a Python wrapper for IgBLAST v1.9. Reads were filtered out if the reads had weak V/J assignments (E-value above 1e-6), no CDR3, stop codons, out-of-frame junctions, or ambiguous translated residues. V3J clonotypes were defined by identical inferred V gene, J gene, and CDR3 amino acid sequence. To compute the percentage overlap between repertoires, the number of shared unique clonotypes was divided by the size of the smaller repertoire. RTK rarefaction, the Chao1 estimator, and Recon v2.1 estimates of unobserved clonotypes were used to assess repertoire richness. Generation probabilities for all TCRbeta clonotypes obtained by the gDNA method from a handful of donors were computed using OLGA. Not all clones reach the TCRdb copy of this immuneACCESS table, which keeps in-frame sequences only. Checked studies attribute under half of the gap to unresolved V genes and leave the rest unexplained. V and J calls and clone size come straight from that table; D and trimming were deduced from the DNA. Counted in this sample were roughly 2.5 million clones; roughly 92% of them appeared once. The top ten constitute 0.11% to 0.15% of the sample.

The V gene is TRBV5-1 and the J gene is TRBJ2-2, and TRBD1 aligns with 10 junction nucleotides. This clonotype was obtained from a man younger than 35 in good health. Input material: naive CD4+ T cells sorted from blood. The intended sense of this specimen's cell subset or site label: CD45RA+ positively selected. DNA sequence: TGCGCCAGCAGCTGGAACCAGGGGACAGGGGACACCGGGGAGCTGTTTTTT. It is translated as CASSWNQGTGDTGELFF.